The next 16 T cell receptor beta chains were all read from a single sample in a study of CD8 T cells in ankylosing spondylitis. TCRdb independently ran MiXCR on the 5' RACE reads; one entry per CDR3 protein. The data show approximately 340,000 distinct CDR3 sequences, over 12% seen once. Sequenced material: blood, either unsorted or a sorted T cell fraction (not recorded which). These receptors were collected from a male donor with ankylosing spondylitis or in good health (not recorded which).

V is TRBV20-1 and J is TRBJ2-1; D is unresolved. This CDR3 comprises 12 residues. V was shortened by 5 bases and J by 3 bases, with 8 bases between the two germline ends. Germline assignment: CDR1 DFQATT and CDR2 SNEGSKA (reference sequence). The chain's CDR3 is CSAPNLYNEQFF. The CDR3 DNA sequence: TGCAGTGCTCCCAACCTCTACAATGAGCAGTTCTTC.

The CDR3 DNA follows: TGCGCCAGCAGACCGGCCAGCGGGCTCTACGAGCAGTACTTC. Amino acid sequence: CASRPASGLYEQYF. The gene calls are TRBV4-1 and TRBJ2-7, with a tentative D call TRBD2 (6 bases). The CDR3 loop spans 14 amino acids. Germline lookup yields CDR1 MGHRA and CDR2 YSYEKL. The V gene lost 6 bases and the J gene lost 3 bases, with 15 bases spanning the gap.

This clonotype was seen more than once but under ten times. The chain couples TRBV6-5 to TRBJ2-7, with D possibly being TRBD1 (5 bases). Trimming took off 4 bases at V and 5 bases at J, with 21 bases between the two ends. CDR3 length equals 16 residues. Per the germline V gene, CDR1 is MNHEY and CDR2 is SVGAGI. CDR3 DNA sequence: TGTGCCAGCAGTTCGTTCGCAGGGATAAAGTACGACGAGCAGTACTTC. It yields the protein CASSSFAGIKYDEQYF.

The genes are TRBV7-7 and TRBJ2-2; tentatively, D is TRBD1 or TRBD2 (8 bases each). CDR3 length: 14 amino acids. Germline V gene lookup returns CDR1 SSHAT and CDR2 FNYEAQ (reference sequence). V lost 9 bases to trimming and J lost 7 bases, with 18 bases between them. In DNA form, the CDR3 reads TGTGCCAGTTCGGGGGGGACAGGAGTCGGGGAGCTGTTTTTT. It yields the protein CASSGGTGVGELFF.

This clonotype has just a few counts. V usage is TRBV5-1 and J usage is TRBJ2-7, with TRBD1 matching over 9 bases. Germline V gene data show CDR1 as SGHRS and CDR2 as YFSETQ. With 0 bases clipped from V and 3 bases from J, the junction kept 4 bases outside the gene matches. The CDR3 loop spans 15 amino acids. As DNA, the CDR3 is TGCGCCAGCAGCTTGGGGACAGGGGTAGGCTACGAGCAGTACTTC. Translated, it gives CASSLGTGVGYEQYF.

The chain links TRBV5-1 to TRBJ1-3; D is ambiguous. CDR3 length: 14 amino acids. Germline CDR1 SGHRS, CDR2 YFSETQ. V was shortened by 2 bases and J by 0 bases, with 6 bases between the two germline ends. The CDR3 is CASSLENSGNTIYF. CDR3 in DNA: TGCGCCAGCAGCTTAGAGAACTCTGGAAACACCATATATTTT.

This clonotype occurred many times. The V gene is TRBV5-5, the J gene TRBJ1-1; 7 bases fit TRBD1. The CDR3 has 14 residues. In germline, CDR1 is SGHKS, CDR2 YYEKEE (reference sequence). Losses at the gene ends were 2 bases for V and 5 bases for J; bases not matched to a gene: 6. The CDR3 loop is CASSLDRVYTEAFF. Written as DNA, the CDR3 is TGTGCCAGCAGCTTAGACAGGGTATATACTGAAGCTTTCTTT.

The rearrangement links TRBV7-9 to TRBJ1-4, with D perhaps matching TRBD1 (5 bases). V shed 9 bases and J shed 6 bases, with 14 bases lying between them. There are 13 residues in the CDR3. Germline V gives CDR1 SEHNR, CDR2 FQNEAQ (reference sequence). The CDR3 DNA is TGTGCCAGTCACTATGGAGGGGATGAAAAACTGTTTTTT. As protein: CASHYGGDEKLFF.

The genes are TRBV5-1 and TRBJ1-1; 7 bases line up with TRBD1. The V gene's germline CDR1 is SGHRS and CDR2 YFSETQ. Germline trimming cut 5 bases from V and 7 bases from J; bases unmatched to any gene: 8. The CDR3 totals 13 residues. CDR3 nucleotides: TGCGCCAGCAGTTACGGACAGGCGAATGAAGCTTTCTTT. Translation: CASSYGQANEAFF. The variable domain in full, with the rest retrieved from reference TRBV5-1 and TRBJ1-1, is KAGVTQTPRYLIKTRGQQVTLSCSPISGHRSVSWYQQTPGQGLQFLFEYFSETQRNKGNFPGRFSGRQFSNSRSEMNVSTLELGDSALYLCASSYGQANEAFFGQGTRLTVV.

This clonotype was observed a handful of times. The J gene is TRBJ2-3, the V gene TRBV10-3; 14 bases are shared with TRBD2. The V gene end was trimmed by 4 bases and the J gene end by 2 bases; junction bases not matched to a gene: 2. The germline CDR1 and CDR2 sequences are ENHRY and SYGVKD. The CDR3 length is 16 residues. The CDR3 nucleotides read TGTGCCATCAGTGGGACTAGCGGGGGGACCACAGATACGCAGTATTTT. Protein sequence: CAISGTSGGTTDTQYF.

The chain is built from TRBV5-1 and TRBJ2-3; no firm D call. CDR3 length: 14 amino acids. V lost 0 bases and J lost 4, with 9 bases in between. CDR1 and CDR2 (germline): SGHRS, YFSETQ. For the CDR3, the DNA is TGCGCCAGCAGCTTGGTAGCAGAAGCAGATACGCAGTATTTT. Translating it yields CASSLVAEADTQYF.

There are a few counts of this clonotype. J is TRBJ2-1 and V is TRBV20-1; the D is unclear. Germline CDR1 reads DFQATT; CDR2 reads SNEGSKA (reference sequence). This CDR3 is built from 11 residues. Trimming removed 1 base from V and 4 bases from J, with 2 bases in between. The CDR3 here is CSARGYNEQFF. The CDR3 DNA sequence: TGCAGTGCTAGAGGTTACAATGAGCAGTTCTTC.

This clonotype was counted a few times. CDR3 sequence reads: CASSPGRRHSGNTIYF. The CDR3 DNA reads as TGTGCCAGCAGCCCCGGAAGACGGCACTCTGGAAACACCATATATTTT. The rearrangement joins TRBV12-3 or TRBV12-4 to TRBJ1-3; the D is unclear. The CDR3 contains 16 residues. Trimming took off 6 bases at V and 0 bases at J, with 15 bases between the two ends.

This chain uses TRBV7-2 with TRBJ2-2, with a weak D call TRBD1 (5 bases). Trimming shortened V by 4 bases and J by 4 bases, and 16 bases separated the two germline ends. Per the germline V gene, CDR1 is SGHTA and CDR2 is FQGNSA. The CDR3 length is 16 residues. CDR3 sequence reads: CASSSRVGVATGELFF. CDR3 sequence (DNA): TGTGCCAGCAGCTCTAGGGTAGGGGTGGCCACCGGGGAGCTGTTTTTT.

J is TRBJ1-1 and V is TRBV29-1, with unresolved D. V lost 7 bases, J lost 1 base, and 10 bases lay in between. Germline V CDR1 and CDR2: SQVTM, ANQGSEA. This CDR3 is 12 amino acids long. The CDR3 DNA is TGCAGCGCAAGAACACAGAACACTGAAGCTTTCTTT. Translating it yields CSARTQNTEAFF.

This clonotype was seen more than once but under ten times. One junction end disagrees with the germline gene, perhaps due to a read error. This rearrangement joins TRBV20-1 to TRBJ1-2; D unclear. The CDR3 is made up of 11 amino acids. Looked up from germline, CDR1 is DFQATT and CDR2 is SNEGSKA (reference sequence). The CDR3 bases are TGCAGCGGTCGGGTGGGGAGCGCAGGAGGCTTC. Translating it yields CSGRVGSAGGF.